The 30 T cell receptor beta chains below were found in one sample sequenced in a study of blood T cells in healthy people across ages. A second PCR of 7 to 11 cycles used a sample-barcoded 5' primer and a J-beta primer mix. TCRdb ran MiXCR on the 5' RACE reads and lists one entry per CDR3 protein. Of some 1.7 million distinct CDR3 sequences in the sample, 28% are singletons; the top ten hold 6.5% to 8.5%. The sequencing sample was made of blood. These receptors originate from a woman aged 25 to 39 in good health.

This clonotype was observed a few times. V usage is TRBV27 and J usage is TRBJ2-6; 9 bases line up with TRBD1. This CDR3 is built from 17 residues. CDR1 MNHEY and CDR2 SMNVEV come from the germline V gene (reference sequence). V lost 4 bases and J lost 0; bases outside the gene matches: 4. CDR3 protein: CASSSGTGFSGANVLTF. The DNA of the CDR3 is TGTGCCAGCAGTTCCGGGACAGGGTTCTCTGGGGCCAACGTCCTGACTTTC.

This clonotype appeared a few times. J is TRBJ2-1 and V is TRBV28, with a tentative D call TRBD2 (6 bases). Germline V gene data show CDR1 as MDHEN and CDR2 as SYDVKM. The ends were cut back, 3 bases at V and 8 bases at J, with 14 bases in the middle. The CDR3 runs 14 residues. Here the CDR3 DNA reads TGTGCCAGCAGTTTTGTGGCCGCGGGATATGAGCAGTTCTTC. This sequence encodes CASSFVAAGYEQFF.

The CDR3 sequence: CASNGQGNNNEQFF. Here the CDR3 DNA reads TGTGCCAGCAATGGACAGGGGAACAACAATGAGCAGTTCTTC. The chain uses TRBV6-1 and TRBJ2-1; 9 nucleotides align to TRBD1. The J segment lost 5 bases and the V segment lost 7 bases, leaving 6 bases of the junction unmatched. This CDR3 spans 14 amino acids. Germline V CDR1 and CDR2: MNHNS, SASEGT.

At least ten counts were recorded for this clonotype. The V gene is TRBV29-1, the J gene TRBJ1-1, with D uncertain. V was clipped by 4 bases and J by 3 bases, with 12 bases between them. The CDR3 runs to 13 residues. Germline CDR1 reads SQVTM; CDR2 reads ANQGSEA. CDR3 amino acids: CSVASAGYTEAFF. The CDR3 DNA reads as TGCAGCGTTGCATCTGCGGGATACACTGAAGCTTTCTTT.

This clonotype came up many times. The CDR3 sequence: CATSSGVTPYEQYF. The CDR3 coding sequence is TGTGCCACCAGCAGCGGGGTAACCCCCTACGAGCAGTACTTC. This chain links TRBV15 with TRBJ2-7, with D possibly TRBD2 on 5 matching bases. This CDR3 contains 14 residues. Trimming took 3 bases from V and 2 from J, leaving 11 bases between them. The germline V gene encodes CDR1 LNHNV and CDR2 YYDKDF (reference sequence).

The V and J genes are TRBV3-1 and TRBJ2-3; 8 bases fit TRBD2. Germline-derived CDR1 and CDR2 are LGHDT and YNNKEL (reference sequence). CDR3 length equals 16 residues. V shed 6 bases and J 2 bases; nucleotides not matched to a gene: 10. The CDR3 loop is CASSYSSGLDTDTQYF. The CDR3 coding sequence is TGTGCCAGCAGTTATTCTAGCGGGCTAGACACAGATACGCAGTATTTT.

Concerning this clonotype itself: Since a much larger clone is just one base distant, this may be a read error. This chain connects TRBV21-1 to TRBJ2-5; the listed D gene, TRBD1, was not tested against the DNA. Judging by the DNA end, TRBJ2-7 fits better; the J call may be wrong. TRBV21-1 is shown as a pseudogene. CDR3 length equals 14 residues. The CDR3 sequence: CVSRNDRRSYEQYF. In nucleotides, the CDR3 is TGTGTCAGCAGAAACGACAGGAGAAGCTACGAGCAGTACTTC.

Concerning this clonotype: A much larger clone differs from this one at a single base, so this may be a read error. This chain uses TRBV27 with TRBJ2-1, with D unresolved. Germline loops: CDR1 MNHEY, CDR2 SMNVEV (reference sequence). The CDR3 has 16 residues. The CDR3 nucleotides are TGTGCCAGCGGTTTCAGAGCGACGAGCTCCTACAATGAGCAGTTCTTC. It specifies CASGFRATSSYNEQFF.

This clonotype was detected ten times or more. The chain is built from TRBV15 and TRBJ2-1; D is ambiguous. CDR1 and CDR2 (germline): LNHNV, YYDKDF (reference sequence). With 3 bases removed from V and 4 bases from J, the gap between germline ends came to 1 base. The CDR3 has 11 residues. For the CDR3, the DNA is TGTGCCACCAGCAGGTACAATGAGCAGTTCTTC. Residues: CATSRYNEQFF. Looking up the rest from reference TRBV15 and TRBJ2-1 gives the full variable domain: DAMVIQNPRYQVTQFGKPVTLSCSQTLNHNVMYWYQQKSSQAPKLLFHYYDKDFNNEADTPDNFQSRRPNTSFCFLDIRSPGLGDTAMYLCATSRYNEQFFGPGTRLTVL.

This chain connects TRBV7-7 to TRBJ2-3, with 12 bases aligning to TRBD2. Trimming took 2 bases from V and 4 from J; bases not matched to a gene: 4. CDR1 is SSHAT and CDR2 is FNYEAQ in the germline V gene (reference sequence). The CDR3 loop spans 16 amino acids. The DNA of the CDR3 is TGTGCCAGCAGCTTAAGCCCTAGCGGGGGGGCAGATACGCAGTATTTT. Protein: CASSLSPSGGADTQYF.

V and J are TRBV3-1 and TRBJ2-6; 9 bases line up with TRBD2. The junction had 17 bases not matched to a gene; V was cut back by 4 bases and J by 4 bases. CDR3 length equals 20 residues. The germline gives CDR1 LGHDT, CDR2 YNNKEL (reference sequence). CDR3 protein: CASSRRGGATPLLGANVLTF. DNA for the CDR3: TGTGCCAGCAGCCGGCGGGGGGGGGCTACCCCCCTCTTAGGGGCCAACGTCCTGACTTTC.

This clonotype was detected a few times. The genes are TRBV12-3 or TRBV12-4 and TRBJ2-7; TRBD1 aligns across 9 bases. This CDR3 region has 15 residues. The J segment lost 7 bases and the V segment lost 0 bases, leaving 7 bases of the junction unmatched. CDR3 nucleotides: TGTGCCAGCAGTTTAGCGGGGACAGGGCCGGGTGAGCAGTACTTC. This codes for CASSLAGTGPGEQYF.

The CDR3 coding sequence is TGTGCCAGCAGCACCGGGACAGGGGTCACGGAGACCCAGTACTTC. Protein sequence: CASSTGTGVTETQYF. This chain joins TRBV7-9 and TRBJ2-5, with 10 bases fitting TRBD1. V shed 5 bases and J 5 bases; nucleotides not matched to a gene: 8. Germline CDR1 and CDR2: SEHNR and FQNEAQ (reference sequence). The length of the CDR3 is 15 residues. The full variable domain, with the rest looked up from reference TRBV7-9 and TRBJ2-5, is DTGVSQNPRHKITKRGQNVTFRCDPISEHNRLYWYRQTLGQGPEFLTYFQNEAQLEKSRLLSDRFSAERPKGSFSTLEIQRTEQGDSAMYLCASSTGTGVTETQYFGPGTRLLVL.

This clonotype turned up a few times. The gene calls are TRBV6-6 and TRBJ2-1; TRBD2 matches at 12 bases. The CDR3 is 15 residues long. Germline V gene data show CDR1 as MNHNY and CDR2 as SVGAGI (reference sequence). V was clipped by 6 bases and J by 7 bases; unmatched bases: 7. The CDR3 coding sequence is TGTGCCAGCAGCCCCGGACTAGCGGGAATTAATGAGCAGTTCTTC. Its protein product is CASSPGLAGINEQFF.

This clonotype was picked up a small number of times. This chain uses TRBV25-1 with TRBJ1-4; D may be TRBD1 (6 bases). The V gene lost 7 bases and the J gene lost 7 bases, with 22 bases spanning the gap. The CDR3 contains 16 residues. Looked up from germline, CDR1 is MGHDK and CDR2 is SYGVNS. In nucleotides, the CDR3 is TGTGCCAGCAAATCCGGGGTAGGGGGAAAAGGTGAAAAACTGTTTTTT. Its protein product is CASKSGVGGKGEKLFF.

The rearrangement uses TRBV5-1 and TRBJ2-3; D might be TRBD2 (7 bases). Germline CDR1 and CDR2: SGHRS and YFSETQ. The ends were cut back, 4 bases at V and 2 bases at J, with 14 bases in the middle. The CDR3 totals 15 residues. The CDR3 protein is CASSLGGDTTDTQYF. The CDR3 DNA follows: TGCGCCAGCAGCCTGGGGGGGGACACCACAGATACGCAGTATTTT.

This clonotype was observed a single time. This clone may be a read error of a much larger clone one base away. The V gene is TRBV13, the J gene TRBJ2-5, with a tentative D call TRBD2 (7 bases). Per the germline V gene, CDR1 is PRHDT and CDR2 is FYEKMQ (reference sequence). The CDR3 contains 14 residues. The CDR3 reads CVSSNREGEETQYF. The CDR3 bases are TGTGTCAGCAGCAACAGGGAGGGAGAAGAGACCCAGTACTTC.

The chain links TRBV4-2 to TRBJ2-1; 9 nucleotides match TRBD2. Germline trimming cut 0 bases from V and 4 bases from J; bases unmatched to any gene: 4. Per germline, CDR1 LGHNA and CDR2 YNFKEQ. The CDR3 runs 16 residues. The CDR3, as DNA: TGTGCCAGCAGCCAAGATCAGAGCGGGGGGTACAATGAGCAGTTCTTC. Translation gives CASSQDQSGGYNEQFF.

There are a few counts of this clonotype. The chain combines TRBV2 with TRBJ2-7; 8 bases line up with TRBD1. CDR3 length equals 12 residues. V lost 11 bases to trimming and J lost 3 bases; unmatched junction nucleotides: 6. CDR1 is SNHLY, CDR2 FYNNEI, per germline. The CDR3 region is CAGDRGSYEQYF. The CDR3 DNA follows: TGTGCCGGTGACAGGGGAAGCTACGAGCAGTACTTC.

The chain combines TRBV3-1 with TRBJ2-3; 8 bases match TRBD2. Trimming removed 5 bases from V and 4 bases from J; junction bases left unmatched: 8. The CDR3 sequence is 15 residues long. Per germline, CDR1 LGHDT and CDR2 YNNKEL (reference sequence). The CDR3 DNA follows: TGTGCCAGCAGCTACCGGGGGGGCCCGGCAGATACGCAGTATTTT. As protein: CASSYRGGPADTQYF.

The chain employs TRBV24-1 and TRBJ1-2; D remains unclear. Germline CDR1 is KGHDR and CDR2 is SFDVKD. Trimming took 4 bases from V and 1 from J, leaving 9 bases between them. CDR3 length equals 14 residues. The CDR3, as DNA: TGTGCCACCAGTGAAGTCGGGAATAACTATGGCTACACCTTC. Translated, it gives CATSEVGNNYGYTF.

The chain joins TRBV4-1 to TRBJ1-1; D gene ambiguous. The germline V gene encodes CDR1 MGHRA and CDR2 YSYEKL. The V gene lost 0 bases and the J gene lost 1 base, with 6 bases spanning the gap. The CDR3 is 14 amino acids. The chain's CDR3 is CASSQDTWNTEAFF. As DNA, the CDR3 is TGCGCCAGCAGCCAAGATACTTGGAACACTGAAGCTTTCTTT.

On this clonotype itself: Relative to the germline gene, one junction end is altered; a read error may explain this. This CDR3 reads CAGSWNLAFNQETQYF. In nucleotides, the CDR3 is TGCGCCGGCAGCTGGAATCTAGCGTTTAACCAAGAGACCCAGTACTTC. V usage is TRBV5-1 and J usage is TRBJ2-5, with TRBD2 as a possible D gene (6 bases). This CDR3 region has 16 residues. The germline gives CDR1 SGHRS, CDR2 YFSETQ.

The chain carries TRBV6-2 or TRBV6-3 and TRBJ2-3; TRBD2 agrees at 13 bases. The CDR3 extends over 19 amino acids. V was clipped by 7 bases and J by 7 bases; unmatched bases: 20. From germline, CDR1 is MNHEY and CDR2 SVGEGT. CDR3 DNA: TGTGCCAGCAAACGGGTTCTTTTGAGAACTAGCGGGAGGGCCTATACGCAGTATTTT. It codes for CASKRVLLRTSGRAYTQYF.

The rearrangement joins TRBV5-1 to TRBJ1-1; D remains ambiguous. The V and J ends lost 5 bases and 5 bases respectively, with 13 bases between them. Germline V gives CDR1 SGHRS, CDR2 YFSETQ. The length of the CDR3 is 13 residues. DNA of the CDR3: TGCGCCAGCAGGACGGACGATTCAACTGAAGCTTTCTTT. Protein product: CASRTDDSTEAFF.

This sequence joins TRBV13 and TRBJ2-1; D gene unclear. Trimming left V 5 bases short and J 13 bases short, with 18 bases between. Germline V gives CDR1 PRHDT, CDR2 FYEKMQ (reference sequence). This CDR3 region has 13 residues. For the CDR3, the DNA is TGTGCCAGCAGCCCAAAGCAGGCCTACGAACAGTTCTTC. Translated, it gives CASSPKQAYEQFF.

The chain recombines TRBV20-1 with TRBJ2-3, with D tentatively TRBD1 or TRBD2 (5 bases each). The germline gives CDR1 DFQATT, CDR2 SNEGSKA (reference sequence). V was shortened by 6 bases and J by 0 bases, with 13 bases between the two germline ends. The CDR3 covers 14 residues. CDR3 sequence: CSAEGEKSTDTQYF. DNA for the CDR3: TGCAGTGCGGAAGGGGAGAAGAGCACAGATACGCAGTATTTT.

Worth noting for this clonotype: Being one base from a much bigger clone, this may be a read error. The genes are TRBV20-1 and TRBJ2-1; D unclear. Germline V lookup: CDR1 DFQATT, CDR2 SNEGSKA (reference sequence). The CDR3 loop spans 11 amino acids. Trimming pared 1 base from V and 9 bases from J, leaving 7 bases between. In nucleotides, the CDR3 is TGCAGTGCTAGAGCCCACAGTGAGCAGTTCTTC. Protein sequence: CSARAHSEQFF.

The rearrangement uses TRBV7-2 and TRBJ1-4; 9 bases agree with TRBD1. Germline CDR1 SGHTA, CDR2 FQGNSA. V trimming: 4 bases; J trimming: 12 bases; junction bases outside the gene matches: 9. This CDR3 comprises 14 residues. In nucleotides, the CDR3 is TGTGCCAGCAGCTCGACAGGGGGTACCTTCGAACTGTTTTTT. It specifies CASSSTGGTFELFF.

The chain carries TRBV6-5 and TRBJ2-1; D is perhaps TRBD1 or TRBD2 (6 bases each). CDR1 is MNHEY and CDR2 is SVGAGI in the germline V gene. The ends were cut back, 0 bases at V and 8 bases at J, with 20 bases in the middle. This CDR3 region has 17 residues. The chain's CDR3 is CASSYSTQGGGGDEQFF. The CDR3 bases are TGTGCCAGCAGTTACTCCACACAGGGTGGAGGGGGAGATGAGCAGTTCTTC.